What follows describes a single T cell receptor beta chain. What it binds is not known. It was with a sample-barcoded 5' primer and a J-beta primer mix that a second PCR of roughly 7 to 12 cycles was run. All cDNA molecules were each tagged by a template-switch adaptor with 12 random nucleotides. TCRdb independently ran MiXCR on the 5' RACE reads; one entry per CDR3 protein. There are more than 1,000,000 distinct CDR3 sequences in the sample; almost 25% occur only once, and around 0.75% lies in the top ten. Germline V gene sequence: CDR1 SGDLS, CDR2 YYNGEE. CDR3 length equals 13 residues. Trimming left V 0 bases short and J 7 bases short, with 10 bases between. The record originates from a study of blood T cells in healthy people across ages. Study-level points and caveats: A roughly linear fall in TCR beta diversity per million T cells was seen with increasing age.

The sample was also reused in another study, on T cells of mothers and their children. That publication notes: Mothers gave over 8 million TCR beta CDR3 reads each, and children about 3 million each.

The clonotype was recovered from a girl between 2 and 10 years old in good health. The chain has TRBV9 and TRBJ1-2; TRBD1 might be the D (5 bases). Sequenced: blood. CDR3 region: CASSVGDRTGYTF. The CDR3 DNA reads as TGTGCCAGCAGCGTAGGGGACCGAACTGGCTACACCTTC.